A single sample gave rise to the 32 T cell receptor beta chains below, sequenced in a study of beta chain features in type 1 diabetes. cDNA synthesis used the whole RNA isolate, giving expressed TCRB sequences. This table comes from immunoSEQ multiplex PCR, and its TCRdb copy is limited to in-frame clones, with some not included. Of under 300,000 clones listed, about 7.8% are singletons. The material sequenced was central memory CD4+ T cells from blood. The receptors stem from a woman under 30 in good health.

V is TRBV7-8 and J is TRBJ1-1; 9 bases map to TRBD1. The junction had 10 bases not matched to a gene; V was cut back by 5 bases and J by 6 bases. CDR1 is SGHVS, CDR2 FQNEAQ, per germline. The CDR3 covers 15 residues. In DNA form, the CDR3 reads TGTGCCAGCAGCACCCAGACAGGGGGATATTCTGAAGCTTTCTTT. Protein: CASSTQTGGYSEAFF.

The chain joins TRBV7-6 to TRBJ2-3; 10 bases match TRBD1. This CDR3 region has 15 residues. Germline assignment: CDR1 SGHVS and CDR2 FNYEAQ. V lost 4 bases to trimming and J lost 4 bases; unmatched junction nucleotides: 5. CDR3 sequence (DNA): TGTGCCAGCAGCTCAGGACAGGGGGAATCAGATACGCAGTATTTT. Protein sequence: CASSSGQGESDTQYF.

This clone was counted between two and nine times. The chain joins TRBV29-1 to TRBJ2-2; D possibly uses TRBD1 or TRBD2 (5 bases each). The CDR3 contains 15 residues. V lost 5 bases, J lost 0 bases, and 13 bases lay in between. CDR1 SQVTM and CDR2 ANQGSEA come from the germline V gene. CDR3 nucleotide sequence: TGCAGCGTTATAAGATGGGGGACGAACACCGGGGAGCTGTTTTTT. Its translation: CSVIRWGTNTGELFF.

The chain carries TRBV7-2 and TRBJ2-7, with a weak D call TRBD2 (5 bases). This CDR3 comprises 13 residues. CDR1 SGHTA and CDR2 FQGNSA come from the germline V gene. The V end was cut by 2 bases, the J end by 5 bases, with 10 bases between. CDR3 in DNA: TGTGCCAGCAGCTTAACGTGGGGAGACGAGCAGTACTTC. This encodes CASSLTWGDEQYF.

CDR3 DNA: TGTGCCAGCAGTTCCATAGGTCTCGTTGGGACCCAGTACTTC. Translating gives CASSSIGLVGTQYF. V is TRBV27 and J is TRBJ2-5, with D hard to call. This CDR3 has 14 residues. The germline CDR1 and CDR2 sequences are MNHEY and SMNVEV (reference sequence). The germline V and J ends were trimmed by 4 bases and 7 bases, with 16 bases remaining between them.

This chain uses TRBV6-5 with TRBJ2-2; 7 bases are a match to TRBD2. Germline V gene lookup returns CDR1 MNHEY and CDR2 SVGAGI. This CDR3 is built from 15 residues. The V gene end was trimmed by 5 bases and the J gene end by 0 bases; junction bases not matched to a gene: 3. The CDR3 DNA follows: TGTGCCAGCAGTCTCAGCGGGGCGAACACCGGGGAGCTGTTTTTT. Protein sequence: CASSLSGANTGELFF.

This clone showed up just a few times. V is TRBV7-9 and J is TRBJ2-5; D not resolved. V lost 5 bases and J 5 bases, leaving 6 bases between the germline ends. Looked up from germline, CDR1 is SEHNR and CDR2 is FQNEAQ (reference sequence). The length of the CDR3 is 11 residues. In DNA form, the CDR3 reads TGTGCCAGCAGCCCACTCGAGACCCAGTACTTC. It yields the protein CASSPLETQYF.

The chain carries TRBV2 and TRBJ1-1; D is ambiguous. Trimming stripped 5 bases from V and 0 bases from J, with 7 bases between. Germline V gene data show CDR1 as SNHLY and CDR2 as FYNNEI. This CDR3 region has 13 residues. The CDR3 nucleotides read TGTGCCAGCAGTTGGCAGCTGAACACTGAAGCTTTCTTT. Protein sequence: CASSWQLNTEAFF.

V usage is TRBV7-2 and J usage is TRBJ2-2; the match to TRBD2 covers 11 bases. The CDR3 covers 16 residues. J lost 6 bases, V lost 4 bases, and 7 bases had no gene match. Looked up from germline, CDR1 is SGHTA and CDR2 is FQGNSA. The CDR3 protein is CASSYGTSGFSGELFF. The CDR3 region has the DNA TGTGCCAGCAGCTACGGGACTAGCGGTTTTTCCGGGGAGCTGTTTTTT.

This chain links TRBV18 with TRBJ2-5; a weak D match, TRBD1 (5 bases). This CDR3 has 13 residues. CDR1 is KGHSH, CDR2 LQKENI, per germline. The V end lost 8 bases, the J end lost 2 bases, and 12 bases lay between the germline ends. The CDR3 DNA reads as TGTGCCAGCCACAGGACACTACAAGAGACCCAGTACTTC. Protein sequence: CASHRTLQETQYF.

This clone was observed at least ten times. The V and J genes are TRBV28 and TRBJ2-7, with D uncertain. The CDR3 runs 13 residues. V lost 2 bases to trimming and J lost 3 bases, with 8 bases between them. Germline V lookup: CDR1 MDHEN, CDR2 SYDVKM. The CDR3: CASSLAGFYEQYV. The DNA for the CDR3 is TGTGCCAGCAGTTTAGCTGGGTTCTACGAGCAGTACGTC.

A few counts support this clone. V and J are TRBV7-3 and TRBJ2-3; no reliable D call. Per germline, CDR1 SGHTA and CDR2 FQGTGA. The CDR3 covers 13 residues. Trimming removed 2 bases at V and 2 bases at J, with 5 bases between. CDR3: CASSLYDTDTQYF. CDR3 in DNA: TGTGCCAGCAGCTTATATGACACAGATACGCAGTATTTT.

This rearrangement joins TRBV4-1 to TRBJ1-1; 9 nucleotides line up with TRBD1. The ends lost 0 bases at V and 2 bases at J; junction bases unmatched: 7. Per germline, CDR1 MGHRA and CDR2 YSYEKL. This CDR3 is 17 amino acids long. Written as DNA, the CDR3 is TGCGCCAGCAGCCAAGACCCGACAGGGGGGATTAACACTGAAGCTTTCTTT. Its translation is CASSQDPTGGINTEAFF.

This clone was counted only a few times. This chain connects TRBV27 to TRBJ2-5; 8 positions agree with TRBD1. The DNA end is a closer match to TRBJ2-7, so the J assignment may be wrong. This CDR3 region has 17 residues. CDR1 is MNHEY, CDR2 SMNVEV, per germline (reference sequence). CDR3 sequence: CASSLSGYGDRMDEQYF. In DNA form, the CDR3 reads TGTGCCAGCAGTTTATCTGGTTATGGGGACAGGATGGACGAGCAGTACTTC.

This clone came up a few times. In nucleotides, the CDR3 is TGTGCCAGCAGTTTAGTAGGGGGCAGGTGGGAGACCCAGTACTTC. Translating gives CASSLVGGRWETQYF. The chain couples TRBV28 to TRBJ2-5; 7 nucleotides align to TRBD1. V shed 2 bases, J shed 5 bases, and the junction held 8 bases outside the gene matches. Germline values: CDR1 MDHEN, CDR2 SYDVKM. CDR3 length: 15 amino acids. The full variable domain, with the rest looked up from reference TRBV28 and TRBJ2-5, is DVKVTQSSRYLVKRTGEKVFLECVQDMDHENMFWYRQDPGLGLRLIYFSYDVKMKEKGDIPEGYSVSREKKERFSLILESASTNQTSMYLCASSLVGGRWETQYFGPGTRLLVL.

This clone has only a few counts. The chain employs TRBV4-2 and TRBJ2-5; D unclear. This CDR3 region has 16 residues. V was trimmed by 1 base and J by 5 bases, leaving 17 bases between them. Germline CDR1 reads LGHNA; CDR2 reads YNFKEQ. For the CDR3, the DNA is TGTGCCAGCAGCCAAGGGAACACGGTGATGTTGGAGACCCAGTACTTC. Amino acids: CASSQGNTVMLETQYF.

This clone was found a few times. The rearrangement links TRBV30 to TRBJ1-1; no clear D gene. The CDR3 runs to 14 residues. Germline CDR1 GTSNPN, CDR2 SVGIG (reference sequence). Deletions cut 0 bases from V and 0 bases from J, with 8 bases between. The CDR3, as DNA: TGTGCCTGGAGTGTTGGGCTTATGAACACTGAAGCTTTCTTT. It translates to CAWSVGLMNTEAFF.

For this clone: Other DNA sequences in the sample encode the same CDR3. In DNA, the CDR3 is TGTGCCAGCTCACCTAGACAGGGAGTCTACGAGCAGTACGTC. Translation: CASSPRQGVYEQYV. The genes are TRBV18 and TRBJ2-7, with TRBD1 matching 7 bases. This CDR3 comprises 14 residues. The ends lost 3 bases at V and 3 bases at J; junction bases unmatched: 5. Germline values: CDR1 KGHSH, CDR2 LQKENI.

In this sample, this clone turned up a few times. V usage is TRBV4-2 and J usage is TRBJ2-1; 8 positions match TRBD2. The germline gives CDR1 LGHNA, CDR2 YNFKEQ. V was clipped by 5 bases and J by 8 bases; unmatched bases: 11. The CDR3 has 15 residues. The CDR3 sequence: CASSLGLGVVYEQFF. CDR3 sequence (DNA): TGTGCCAGCAGCTTGGGACTAGGAGTTGTATATGAGCAGTTCTTC.

This chain's CDR3 is CASSVEGLAGVSGETQYF. The CDR3 DNA is TGTGCCAGCAGCGTAGAAGGCCTAGCGGGAGTTTCGGGAGAGACCCAGTACTTC. The J gene is TRBJ2-5, the V gene TRBV9; the match to TRBD2 covers 10 bases. With V trimmed by 0 bases and J by 4 bases, 12 bases remained unmatched. The CDR3 is made up of 18 amino acids. Germline lookup yields CDR1 SGDLS and CDR2 YYNGEE.

This clone was seen a handful of times. A much larger clone is a single base away; this may be a read error. V usage is TRBV7-2 and J usage is TRBJ1-1; D might be TRBD1 (6 bases). Germline assignment: CDR1 SGHTA and CDR2 FQGNSA. This CDR3 contains 13 residues. Trimming pared 6 bases from V and 1 base from J, leaving 9 bases between. The CDR3 region is CASSKQGNTEAFF. Here the CDR3 DNA reads TGTGCCAGCAGTAAACAGGGGAACACTGAAGCTTTCTTT.

Only a few counts were recorded for this clone. This chain links TRBV10-3 with TRBJ2-3, with D perhaps matching TRBD1 (6 bases). Trimming shortened V by 6 bases and J by 5 bases, and 15 bases separated the two germline ends. CDR3 length: 14 residues. Germline V gene lookup returns CDR1 ENHRY and CDR2 SYGVKD. CDR3 region: CAIRPTGGQDTQYF. The CDR3 DNA is TGTGCCATCAGGCCGACAGGAGGACAAGATACGCAGTATTTT.

The chain links TRBV7-2 to TRBJ2-1; the match to TRBD1 covers 7 bases. Germline values: CDR1 SGHTA, CDR2 FQGNSA. The CDR3 runs 14 residues. The V segment lost 3 bases and the J segment 5 bases; nucleotides outside the gene matches: 4. In nucleotides, the CDR3 is TGTGCCAGCAGCTTGGGACAGACTAACAATGAGCAGTTCTTC. Translation: CASSLGQTNNEQFF.

This rearrangement joins TRBV7-3 to TRBJ2-1; TRBD2 agrees at 15 bases. The CDR3 runs to 17 residues. The germline V gene encodes CDR1 SGHTA and CDR2 FQGTGA. Trimming took 6 bases from V and 9 from J; bases not matched to a gene: 12. CDR3 DNA: TGTGCCAGCAGATCCCAGCCCGGACTAGCGGGAGGGGTTGAGCAGTTCTTC. Translated, it gives CASRSQPGLAGGVEQFF.

A remark on this clone: Other nucleotide sequences in the sample specify the same CDR3. V gene TRBV7-9 combines with J gene TRBJ2-1; 7 positions match TRBD2. CDR3 length: 13 amino acids. CDR1 is SEHNR and CDR2 is FQNEAQ in the germline V gene (reference sequence). Trimming took 1 base from V and 8 from J; bases not matched to a gene: 2. This CDR3 is CASSLDGGDEQFF. The CDR3, as DNA: TGTGCCAGCAGCTTAGATGGGGGGGATGAGCAGTTCTTC.

This chain links TRBV19 with TRBJ1-2, with D possibly matching TRBD1 (5 bases). Germline CDR1 LNHDA, CDR2 SQIVND (reference sequence). Between the trimmed V and J ends, which lost 4 bases and 4 bases, there was a span of 10 bases. The CDR3 sequence is 13 residues long. CDR3 sequence reads: CASSKEGTYGYTF. Here the CDR3 DNA reads TGTGCCAGTAGTAAGGAGGGGACCTATGGCTACACCTTC.

This clone was observed a handful of times. The V gene is TRBV9, the J gene TRBJ2-1; a possible D gene is TRBD1 (6 bases). CDR1 and CDR2 (germline): SGDLS, YYNGEE. This CDR3 spans 15 amino acids. V was trimmed by 4 bases and J by 4 bases, leaving 15 bases between them. This CDR3 reads CASSPGASVYNEQFF. The CDR3 DNA reads as TGTGCCAGCAGCCCAGGGGCCTCCGTGTACAATGAGCAGTTCTTC.

This clone was seen more than once but under ten times. V and J are TRBV4-3 and TRBJ2-3; D gene uncertain. The V end lost 0 bases, the J end lost 5 bases, and 18 bases lay between the germline ends. The CDR3 is 17 residues long. Germline CDR1 LGHNA, CDR2 YSLEER. CDR3 nucleotide sequence: TGCGCCAGCAGCCAAGAACACACCAGGACCTTCGGAGATACGCAGTATTTT. Amino acid sequence: CASSQEHTRTFGDTQYF.

This clone occurred many times. The gene calls are TRBV19 and TRBJ2-7; 9 nucleotides align to TRBD2. This CDR3 region has 15 residues. Germline V lookup: CDR1 LNHDA, CDR2 SQIVND (reference sequence). With V trimmed by 7 bases and J by 0 bases, 7 bases remained unmatched. The CDR3 coding sequence is TGTGCCAGTACGGCCACTAGCGGGCCCTCCTACGAGCAGTACTTC. Its translation: CASTATSGPSYEQYF.

This clone was counted only a few times. CDR3 region: CAWSVKVAGEGEQYF. The CDR3 nucleotides are TGTGCCTGGAGTGTTAAGGTAGCGGGAGAGGGCGAGCAGTACTTC. This chain joins TRBV30 and TRBJ2-7; 9 nucleotides align to TRBD2. J gave up 6 bases and V 0 bases, and 9 bases lay outside the gene matches. The CDR3 runs 15 residues. Germline CDR1 is GTSNPN and CDR2 is SVGIG (reference sequence).

This chain links TRBV30 with TRBJ1-1; D is uncertain. V lost 3 bases and J 0 bases, leaving 8 bases between the germline ends. The germline CDR1 and CDR2 sequences are GTSNPN and SVGIG (reference sequence). CDR3 size: 13 residues. Written as DNA, the CDR3 is TGTGCCTGGAGAAGCCAGTTGAACACTGAAGCTTTCTTT. Translated, it gives CAWRSQLNTEAFF.

J is TRBJ2-7 and V is TRBV7-9, with 8 bases lining up with TRBD2. The CDR3 is made up of 13 amino acids. The ends lost 4 bases at V and 5 bases at J; junction bases unmatched: 4. CDR1 is SEHNR, CDR2 FQNEAQ, per germline (reference sequence). The CDR3, as DNA: TGTGCCAGCAGCTGGTTAGCGGGACACGAGCAGTACTTC. This translates into CASSWLAGHEQYF.